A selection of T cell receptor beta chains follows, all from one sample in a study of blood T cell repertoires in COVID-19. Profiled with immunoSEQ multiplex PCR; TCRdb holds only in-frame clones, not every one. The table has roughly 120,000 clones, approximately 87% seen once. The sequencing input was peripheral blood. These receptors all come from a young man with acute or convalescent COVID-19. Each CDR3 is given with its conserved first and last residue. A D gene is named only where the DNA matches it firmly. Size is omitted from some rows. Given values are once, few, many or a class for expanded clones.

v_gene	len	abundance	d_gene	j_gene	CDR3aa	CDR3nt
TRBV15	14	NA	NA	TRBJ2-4	CATSPGLAKNIQYF	TGTGCCACCAGCCCTGGGCTAGCCAAAAACATTCAGTACTTC
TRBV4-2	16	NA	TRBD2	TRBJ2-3	CASSQSGGRSTDTQYF	TGTGCCAGCAGCCAAAGCGGGGGCCGGAGCACAGATACGCAGTATTTT
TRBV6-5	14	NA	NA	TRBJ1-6	CASSYQSGNSPLHF	TGTGCCAGCAGTTATCAGTCCGGGAATTCACCCCTCCACTTT
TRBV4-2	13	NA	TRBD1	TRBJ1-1	CASSRNRGTEAFF	TGTGCCAGCAGCCGTAACAGGGGCACTGAAGCTTTCTTT
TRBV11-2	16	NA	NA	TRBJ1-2	CASSDRPGHLSGGYTF	TGTGCCAGCAGCGACAGACCGGGACATTTATCGGGTGGCTACACCTTC
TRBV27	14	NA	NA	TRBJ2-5	CASSLSWGEETQYF	TGTGCCAGCAGTTTATCTTGGGGGGAGGAGACCCAGTACTTC
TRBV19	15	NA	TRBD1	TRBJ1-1	CASSADRAANTEAFF	TGTGCCAGTAGTGCAGACAGGGCGGCGAACACTGAAGCTTTCTTT
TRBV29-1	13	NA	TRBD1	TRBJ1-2	CSVEAGGYYGYTF	TGCAGCGTTGAGGCAGGGGGCTACTATGGCTACACCTTC
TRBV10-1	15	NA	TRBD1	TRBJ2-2	CASSSRTGHTGELFF	TGCGCCAGCAGTTCCAGGACAGGGCACACCGGGGAGCTGTTTTTT
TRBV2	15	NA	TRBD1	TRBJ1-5	CASSARTGQNQPQHF	TGTGCCAGCAGTGCCAGGACAGGCCAGAATCAGCCCCAGCATTTT
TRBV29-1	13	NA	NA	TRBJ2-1	CSGAVADYNEQFF	TGCAGCGGGGCGGTAGCGGATTACAATGAGCAGTTCTTC
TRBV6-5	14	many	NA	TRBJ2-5	CASSYVRLGETQYF	TGTGCCAGCAGTTACGTCAGGTTGGGAGAGACCCAGTACTTC
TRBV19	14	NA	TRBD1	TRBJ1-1	CASSIGGGRTEAFF	TGTGCCAGTAGTATAGGAGGGGGCCGAACTGAAGCTTTCTTT
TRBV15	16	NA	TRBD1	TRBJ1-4	CATSRSPGQPNEKLFF	TGTGCCACCAGCAGAAGCCCGGGACAGCCTAATGAAAAACTGTTTTTT
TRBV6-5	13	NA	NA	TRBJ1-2	CASSSTNGDGYTF	TGTGCCAGCAGTTCCACGAACGGGGATGGCTACACCTTC
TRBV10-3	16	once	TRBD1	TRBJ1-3	CAISESETGKGNTIYF	TGTGCCATCAGTGAGTCTGAGACAGGGAAGGGGAACACCATATATTTT
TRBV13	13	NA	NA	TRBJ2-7	CASSLLRGSEQYF	TGTGCCAGCAGCTTACTTAGAGGGTCCGAGCAGTACTTC
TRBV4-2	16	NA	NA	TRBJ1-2	CASSQDQGRVNYGYTF	TGTGCCAGCAGCCAAGATCAGGGGCGAGTTAACTATGGCTACACCTTC
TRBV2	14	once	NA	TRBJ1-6	CAIQGSHYNSPLHF	TGTGCCATCCAGGGCTCGCACTATAATTCACCCCTCCACTTT
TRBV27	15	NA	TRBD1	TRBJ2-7	CASSMGQGGTYEQYF	TGTGCCAGCAGCATGGGACAGGGGGGCACCTACGAGCAGTACTTC
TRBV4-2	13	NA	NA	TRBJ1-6	CASSQDSGSPLHF	TGTGCCAGCAGCCAAGATTCGGGGTCACCCCTCCACTTT
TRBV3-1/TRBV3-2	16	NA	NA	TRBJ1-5	CASSQDWGRLKQPQHF	TGTGCCAGCAGCCAAGATTGGGGCAGGTTGAAACAGCCCCAGCATTTT
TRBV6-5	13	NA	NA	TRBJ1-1	CASRRGENTEAFF	TGTGCCAGCAGACGGGGAGAGAACACTGAAGCTTTCTTT
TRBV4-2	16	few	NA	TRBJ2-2	CASSRAAGSNTGELFF	TGTGCCAGCAGCCGTGCGGCTGGATCGAACACCGGGGAGCTGTTTTTT
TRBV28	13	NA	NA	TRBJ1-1	CASSNGEGTEAFF	TGTGCCAGCAGTAACGGGGAAGGCACTGAAGCTTTCTTT
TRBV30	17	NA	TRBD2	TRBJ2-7	CAWSKPPRLAVTYEQYF	TGTGCCTGGAGTAAACCCCCTAGACTAGCGGTAACCTACGAGCAGTACTTC
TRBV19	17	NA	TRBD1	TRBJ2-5	CASSIVRPGTGGETQYF	TGTGCCAGTAGTATAGTCCGGCCCGGGACAGGCGGCGAGACCCAGTACTTC
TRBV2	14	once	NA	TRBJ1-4	CASRVATTNEKLFF	TGTGCCAGCAGGGTAGCAACAACTAATGAAAAACTGTTTTTT
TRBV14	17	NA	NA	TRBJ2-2	CASSQPSYSSNTGELFF	TGTGCCAGCAGCCAACCAAGTTACAGTTCGAACACCGGGGAGCTGTTTTTT
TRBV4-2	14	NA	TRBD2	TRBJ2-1	CASTLAGGPDEQFF	TGTGCCAGCACTCTAGCGGGGGGGCCCGATGAGCAGTTCTTC
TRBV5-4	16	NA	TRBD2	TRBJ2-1	CASSHRGLASSGEQFF	TGTGCCAGCAGCCACCGGGGACTAGCTAGTTCTGGTGAGCAGTTCTTC
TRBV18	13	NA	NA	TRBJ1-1	CASSDSRNTEAFF	TGTGCCAGCTCAGACTCTCGAAACACTGAAGCTTTCTTT
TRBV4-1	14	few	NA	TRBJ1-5	CASSQIQVQQPQHF	TGCGCCAGCAGCCAAATACAGGTCCAGCAGCCCCAGCATTTT
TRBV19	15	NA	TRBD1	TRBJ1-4	CASSTTGLANEKLFF	TGTGCCAGTAGTACGACAGGGTTGGCTAATGAAAAACTGTTTTTT
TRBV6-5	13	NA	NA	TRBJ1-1	CASSSLLFSEAFF	TGTGCCAGCAGTTCCTTACTATTTTCGGAAGCTTTCTTT
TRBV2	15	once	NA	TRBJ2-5	CASNEVAVPQETQYF	TGTGCCAGCAACGAGGTAGCGGTGCCTCAAGAGACCCAGTACTTC
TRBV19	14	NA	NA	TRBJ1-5	CASSNGGSNQPQHF	TGTGCCAGTAGTAACGGGGGGAGCAATCAGCCCCAGCATTTT